This T cell receptor (beta chain) was recovered during a study of T cell changes during pregnancy in multiple sclerosis. V shed 0 bases and J 4 bases; nucleotides not matched to a gene: 9. The germline V gene has CDR1 SGHNT and CDR2 YYREEE (reference sequence). This CDR3 has 16 residues. Measured with immunoSEQ multiplex PCR; TCRdb has only the in-frame clones, and not every one. The repertoire has more than 70,000 clones, over 80% of them found once; the top ten carry approximately 2.4%. The sample consisted of peripheral blood, taken before pregnancy. The chain joins TRBV5-4 to TRBJ2-5, with 7 bases fitting TRBD2. The sequence derives from a female donor with multiple sclerosis, enrolled in a pregnancy study. CDR3 DNA sequence: TGTGCCAGCAGCTTGGTCGGCGGGAGAGGAGGAGAGACCCAGTACTTC. It yields the protein CASSLVGGRGGETQYF. The full variable domain, completed using reference TRBV5-4 and TRBJ2-5, is ETGVTQSPTHLIKTRGQQVTLRCSSQSGHNTVSWYQQALGQGPQFIFQYYREEENGRGNFPPRFSGLQFPNYSSELNVNALELDDSALYLCASSLVGGRGGETQYFGPGTRLLVL.